These 11 T cell receptor beta chains were all obtained from the same sample, sequenced in a study of blood T cell repertoires in COVID-19. TCRdb's copy holds only in-frame clones and misses some; the assay was immunoSEQ multiplex PCR. The profile shows 65,000 to 95,000 clones, 80% of them singletons. The sample taken for sequencing was peripheral blood. The receptor source for this set is a middle-aged woman with active or convalescent COVID-19.

J is TRBJ1-4 and V is TRBV2; D possibly corresponds to TRBD1 (6 bases). Germline V CDR1 and CDR2: SNHLY, FYNNEI. The CDR3 loop spans 14 amino acids. V dropped 2 bases and J dropped 9 bases, with 13 bases sitting between them. The CDR3 nucleotides are TGTGCCAGCAGTGAAACAGGGAATGGGCAAAAACTGTTTTTT. Protein sequence: CASSETGNGQKLFF. The full variable domain, its missing parts supplied by reference TRBV2 and TRBJ1-4, is EPEVTQTPSHQVTQMGQEVILRCVPISNHLYFYWYRQILGQKVEFLVSFYNNEISEKSEIFDDQFSVERPDGSNFTLKIRSTKLEDSAMYFCASSETGNGQKLFFGSGTQLSVL.

The V gene is TRBV7-8, the J gene TRBJ1-2; 7 bases align to TRBD1. The CDR3 extends over 13 amino acids. The germline gives CDR1 SGHVS, CDR2 FQNEAQ. V was pared by 5 bases and J by 7 bases, with 7 bases of the junction left unmatched. The chain's CDR3 is CASSPQGLGGYTF. As DNA, the CDR3 is TGTGCCAGCAGCCCACAGGGGTTAGGTGGCTACACCTTC.

The V gene is TRBV6-2 or TRBV6-3, the J gene TRBJ1-2; D unclear. From germline, CDR1 is MNHEY and CDR2 SVGEGT. This CDR3 has 14 amino acids. Trimming pared 0 bases from V and 6 bases from J, leaving 11 bases between. This chain's CDR3 is CASSYSTRGDGYTF. The CDR3, as DNA: TGTGCCAGCAGTTACTCGACGCGGGGTGATGGCTACACCTTC.

This chain connects TRBV24-1 to TRBJ1-5; maybe TRBD1 (6 bases). The V gene lost 1 base and the J gene lost 15 bases, with 12 bases spanning the gap. Germline CDR1 is KGHDR and CDR2 is SFDVKD. This CDR3 has 12 amino acids. CDR3 sequence: CATSDFIGGLHF. DNA of the CDR3: TGTGCCACCAGTGATTTTATTGGGGGCCTGCATTTT.

The V and J genes are TRBV29-1 and TRBJ1-1; possibly TRBD1 for D (6 bases). V gave up 4 bases and J gave up 0 bases, with 15 bases separating them. CDR1 and CDR2 from the germline V gene are SQVTM and ANQGSEA. The CDR3 totals 15 residues. In DNA form, the CDR3 reads TGCAGCGTTGGGGTCGGACAGTGGTTGAACACTGAAGCTTTCTTT. Protein product: CSVGVGQWLNTEAFF.

The V call is TRBV6-5, the J call TRBJ2-7; 11 bases are shared with TRBD2. Germline V gene data show CDR1 as MNHEY and CDR2 as SVGAGI. The length of the CDR3 is 14 residues. The junction had 4 bases not matched to a gene; V was cut back by 6 bases and J by 3 bases. The CDR3 spells CASRPLAGVYEQYF. CDR3 DNA: TGTGCCAGCAGACCACTAGCGGGAGTCTACGAGCAGTACTTC.

The J gene is TRBJ2-5, the V gene TRBV18; 11 bases agree with TRBD2. Germline CDR1 is KGHSH and CDR2 is LQKENI. V was pared by 1 base and J by 1 base, with 2 bases of the junction left unmatched. This CDR3 has 16 residues. Here the CDR3 reads CASSPRLAGGQETQYF. In DNA form, the CDR3 reads TGTGCCAGCTCACCACGGCTAGCGGGAGGCCAAGAGACCCAGTACTTC.

This clone has only a few counts. The rearrangement joins TRBV7-2 to TRBJ2-4; D is undetermined. The germline CDR1 and CDR2 sequences are SGHTA and FQGNSA. Trimming cost V 2 bases and J 8 bases, with 10 bases left between them. The CDR3 runs 13 residues. DNA of the CDR3: TGTGCCAGCAGCTTAACGTTGGCGGACATTCAGTACTTC. Residues: CASSLTLADIQYF.

This clone was seen once. The gene calls are TRBV5-1 and TRBJ1-4; D ambiguous. This CDR3 has 15 residues. V dropped 5 bases and J dropped 0 bases, with 11 bases sitting between them. Germline-derived CDR1 and CDR2 are SGHRS and YFSETQ. The CDR3 reads CASRRATSTNEKLFF. CDR3 bases: TGCGCCAGCAGGCGAGCTACCTCAACTAATGAAAAACTGTTTTTT.

The gene calls are TRBV10-3 and TRBJ2-5; 13 positions match TRBD2. The CDR3 runs to 17 residues. J was trimmed by 3 bases and V by 10 bases; bases with no gene match: 14. CDR1 and CDR2 from the germline V gene are ENHRY and SYGVKD. This CDR3 reads CASSPGTSGKAEETQYF. The CDR3 nucleotides read TGTGCCAGCTCCCCCGGGACTAGCGGGAAAGCGGAAGAGACCCAGTACTTC.

As regards this clone: Relative to the germline gene, one junction end is altered; a read error may explain this. The chain joins TRBV18 to TRBJ2-7, with 7 bases matching TRBD1. The CDR3 has 13 amino acids. Germline V CDR1 and CDR2: KGHSH, LQKENI. The CDR3 protein is CASSPPVRQGQIF. The CDR3 bases are TGTGCCAGCTCACCACCTGTCCGACAGGGTCAGATCTTC.